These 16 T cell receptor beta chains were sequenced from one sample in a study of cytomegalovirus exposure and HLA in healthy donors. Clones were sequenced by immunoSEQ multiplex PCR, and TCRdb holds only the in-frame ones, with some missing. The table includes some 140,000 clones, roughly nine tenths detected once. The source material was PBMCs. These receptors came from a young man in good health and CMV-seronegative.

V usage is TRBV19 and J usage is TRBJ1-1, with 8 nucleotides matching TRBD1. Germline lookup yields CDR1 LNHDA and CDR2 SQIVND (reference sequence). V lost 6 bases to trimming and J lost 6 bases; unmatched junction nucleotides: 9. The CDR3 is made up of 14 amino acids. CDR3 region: CASRIDRGPSEAFF. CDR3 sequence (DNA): TGTGCCAGTAGAATTGACAGGGGTCCGTCTGAAGCTTTCTTT.

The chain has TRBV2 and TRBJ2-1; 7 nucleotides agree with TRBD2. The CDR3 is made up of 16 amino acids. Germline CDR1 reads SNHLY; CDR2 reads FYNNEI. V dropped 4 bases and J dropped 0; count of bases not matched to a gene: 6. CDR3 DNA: TGTGCCAGCAGTGGGGGGGGAGGGAACTCCTACAATGAGCAGTTCTTC. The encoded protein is CASSGGGGNSYNEQFF. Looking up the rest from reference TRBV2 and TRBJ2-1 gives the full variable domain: EPEVTQTPSHQVTQMGQEVILRCVPISNHLYFYWYRQILGQKVEFLVSFYNNEISEKSEIFDDQFSVERPDGSNFTLKIRSTKLEDSAMYFCASSGGGGNSYNEQFFGPGTRLTVL.

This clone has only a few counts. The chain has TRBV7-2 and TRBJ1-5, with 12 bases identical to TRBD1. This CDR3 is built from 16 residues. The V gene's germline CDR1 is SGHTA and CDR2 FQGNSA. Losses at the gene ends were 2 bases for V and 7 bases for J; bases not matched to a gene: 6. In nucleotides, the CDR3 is TGTGCCAGCAGCTTAAGGGGAGGGACAGGGGGCCAGCCCCAGCATTTT. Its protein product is CASSLRGGTGGQPQHF.

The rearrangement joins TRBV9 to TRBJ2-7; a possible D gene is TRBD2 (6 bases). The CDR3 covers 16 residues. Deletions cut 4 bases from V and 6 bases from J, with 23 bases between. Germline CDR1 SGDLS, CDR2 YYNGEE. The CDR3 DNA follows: TGTGCCAGCAGCCCCAGTGGGGCGGGACCGCTACGCGAGCAGTACTTC. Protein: CASSPSGAGPLREQYF.

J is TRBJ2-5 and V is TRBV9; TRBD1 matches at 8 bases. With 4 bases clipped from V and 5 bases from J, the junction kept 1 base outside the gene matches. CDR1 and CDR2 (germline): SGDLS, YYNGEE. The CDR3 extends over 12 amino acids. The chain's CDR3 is CASSQGAETQYF. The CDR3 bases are TGTGCCAGCAGCCAGGGGGCCGAGACCCAGTACTTC.

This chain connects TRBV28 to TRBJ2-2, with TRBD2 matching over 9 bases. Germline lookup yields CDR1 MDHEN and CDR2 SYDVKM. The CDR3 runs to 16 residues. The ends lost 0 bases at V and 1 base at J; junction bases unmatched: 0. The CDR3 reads CASSLWTSGNTGELFF. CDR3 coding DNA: TGTGCCAGCAGTTTATGGACTAGCGGGAACACCGGGGAGCTGTTTTTT. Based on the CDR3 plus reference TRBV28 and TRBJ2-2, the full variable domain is DVKVTQSSRYLVKRTGEKVFLECVQDMDHENMFWYRQDPGLGLRLIYFSYDVKMKEKGDIPEGYSVSREKKERFSLILESASTNQTSMYLCASSLWTSGNTGELFFGEGSRLTVL.

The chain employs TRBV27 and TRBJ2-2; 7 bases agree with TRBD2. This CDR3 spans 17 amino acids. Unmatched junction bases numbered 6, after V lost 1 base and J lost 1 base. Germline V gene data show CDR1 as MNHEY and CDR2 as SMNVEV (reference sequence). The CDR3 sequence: CASSLYWGGKNTGELFF. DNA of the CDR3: TGTGCCAGCAGTTTATACTGGGGAGGGAAGAACACCGGGGAGCTGTTTTTT.

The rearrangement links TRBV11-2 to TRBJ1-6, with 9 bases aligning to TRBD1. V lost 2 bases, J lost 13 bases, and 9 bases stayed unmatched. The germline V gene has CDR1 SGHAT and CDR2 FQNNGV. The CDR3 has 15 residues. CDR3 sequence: CASSLWGTGPGPLHF. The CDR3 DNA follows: TGTGCCAGCAGCTTATGGGGGACAGGGCCCGGGCCCCTCCACTTT.

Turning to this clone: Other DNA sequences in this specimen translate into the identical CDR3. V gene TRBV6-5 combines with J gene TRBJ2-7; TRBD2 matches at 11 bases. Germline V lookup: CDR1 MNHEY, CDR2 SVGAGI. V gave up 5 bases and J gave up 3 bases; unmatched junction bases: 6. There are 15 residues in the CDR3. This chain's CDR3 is CASSLGSGGDYEQYF. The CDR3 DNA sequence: TGTGCCAGCAGTCTCGGTAGCGGGGGGGACTACGAGCAGTACTTC.

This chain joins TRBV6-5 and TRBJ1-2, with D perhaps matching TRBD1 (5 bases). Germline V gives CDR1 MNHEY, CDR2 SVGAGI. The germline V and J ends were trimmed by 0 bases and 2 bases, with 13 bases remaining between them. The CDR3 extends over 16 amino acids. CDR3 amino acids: CASSYSTGEFNYGYTF. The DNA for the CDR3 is TGTGCCAGCAGTTACTCGACGGGGGAATTCAACTATGGCTACACCTTC.

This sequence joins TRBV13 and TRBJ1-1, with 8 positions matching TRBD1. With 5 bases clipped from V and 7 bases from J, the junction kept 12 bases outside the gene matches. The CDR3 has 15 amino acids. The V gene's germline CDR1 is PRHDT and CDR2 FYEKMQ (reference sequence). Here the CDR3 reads CASSPTGQGGFEAFF. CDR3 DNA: TGTGCCAGCAGCCCAACCGGACAGGGAGGGTTTGAAGCTTTCTTT.

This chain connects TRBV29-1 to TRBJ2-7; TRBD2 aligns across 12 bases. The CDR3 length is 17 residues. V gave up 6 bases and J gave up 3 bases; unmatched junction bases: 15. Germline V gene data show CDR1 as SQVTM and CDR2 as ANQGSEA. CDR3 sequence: CSVQTRGRLAGVYEQYF. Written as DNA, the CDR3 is TGCAGCGTACAAACGCGCGGGCGACTAGCGGGGGTCTACGAGCAGTACTTC.

The CDR3, as DNA: TGTGCCTGGAGGCTAGGGGACTCCTACGAGCAGTACTTC. Translation gives CAWRLGDSYEQYF. J is TRBJ2-7 and V is TRBV30; D perhaps matches TRBD1 (5 bases). Germline V gene sequence: CDR1 GTSNPN, CDR2 SVGIG (reference sequence). The CDR3 runs to 13 residues. Trimming took off 3 bases at V and 0 bases at J, with 9 bases between the two ends.

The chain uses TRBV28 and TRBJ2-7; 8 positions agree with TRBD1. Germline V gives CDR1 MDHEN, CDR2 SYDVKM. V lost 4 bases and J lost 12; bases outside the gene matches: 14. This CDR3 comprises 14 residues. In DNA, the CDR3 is TGTGCCAGCAGTTCCTCGGACAGGGATGGGATACTGTACTTC. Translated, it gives CASSSSDRDGILYF.

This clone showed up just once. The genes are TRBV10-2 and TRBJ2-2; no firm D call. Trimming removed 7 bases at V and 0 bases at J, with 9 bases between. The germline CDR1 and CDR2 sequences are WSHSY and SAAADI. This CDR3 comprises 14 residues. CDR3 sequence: CASNRATNTGELFF. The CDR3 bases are TGCGCCAGCAATCGAGCAACGAACACCGGGGAGCTGTTTTTT.

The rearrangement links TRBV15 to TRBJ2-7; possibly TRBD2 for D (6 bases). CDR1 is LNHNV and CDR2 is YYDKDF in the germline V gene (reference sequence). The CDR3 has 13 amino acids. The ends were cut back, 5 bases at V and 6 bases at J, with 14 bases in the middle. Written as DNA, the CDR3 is TGTGCCACCAGCTTCCGTTCGGGGGTCGAGCAGTACTTC. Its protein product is CATSFRSGVEQYF.